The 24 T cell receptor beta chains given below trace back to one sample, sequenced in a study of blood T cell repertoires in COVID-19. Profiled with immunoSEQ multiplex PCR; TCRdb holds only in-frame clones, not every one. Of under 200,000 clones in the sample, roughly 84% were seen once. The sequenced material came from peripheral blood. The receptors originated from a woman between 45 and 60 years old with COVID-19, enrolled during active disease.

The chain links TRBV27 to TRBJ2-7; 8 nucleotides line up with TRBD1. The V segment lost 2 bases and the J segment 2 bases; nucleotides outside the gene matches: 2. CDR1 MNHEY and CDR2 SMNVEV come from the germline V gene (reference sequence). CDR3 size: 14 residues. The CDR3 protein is CASSLGQGTYEQYF. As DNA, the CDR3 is TGTGCCAGCAGTTTAGGACAGGGAACCTACGAGCAGTACTTC.

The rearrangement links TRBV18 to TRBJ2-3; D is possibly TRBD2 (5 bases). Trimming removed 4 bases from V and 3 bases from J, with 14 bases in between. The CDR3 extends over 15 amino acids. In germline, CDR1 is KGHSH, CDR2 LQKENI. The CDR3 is CASSLQAEGTDTQYF. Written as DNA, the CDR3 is TGTGCCAGCTCACTTCAAGCGGAAGGGACAGATACGCAGTATTTT.

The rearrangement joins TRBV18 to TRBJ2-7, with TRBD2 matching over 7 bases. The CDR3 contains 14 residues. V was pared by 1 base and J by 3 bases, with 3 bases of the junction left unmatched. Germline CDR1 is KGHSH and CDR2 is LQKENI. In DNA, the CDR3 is TGTGCCAGCTCACCACGGGGGGGGAACTACGAGCAGTACTTC. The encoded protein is CASSPRGGNYEQYF.

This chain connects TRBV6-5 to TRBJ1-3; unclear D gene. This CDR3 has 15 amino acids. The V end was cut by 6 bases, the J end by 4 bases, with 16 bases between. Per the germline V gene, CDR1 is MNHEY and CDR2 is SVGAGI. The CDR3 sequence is CASSRTRVEGNTIYF. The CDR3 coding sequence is TGTGCCAGCAGCAGGACGAGGGTGGAAGGAAACACCATATATTTT.

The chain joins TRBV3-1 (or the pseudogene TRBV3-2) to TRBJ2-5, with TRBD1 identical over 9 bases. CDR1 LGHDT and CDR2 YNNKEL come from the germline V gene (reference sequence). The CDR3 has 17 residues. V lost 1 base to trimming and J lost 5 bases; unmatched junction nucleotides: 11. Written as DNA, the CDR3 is TGTGCCAGCAGCCAAGGAGAATGGACAGGGGCGCGGGAGACCCAGTACTTC. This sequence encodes CASSQGEWTGARETQYF.

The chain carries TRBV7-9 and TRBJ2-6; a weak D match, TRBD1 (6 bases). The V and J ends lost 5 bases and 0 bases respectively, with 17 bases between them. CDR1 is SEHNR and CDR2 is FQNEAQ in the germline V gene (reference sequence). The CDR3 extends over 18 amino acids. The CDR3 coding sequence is TGTGCCAGCAGCAGACCGTCAGGGGTCAGCTCTGGGGCCAACGTCCTGACTTTC. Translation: CASSRPSGVSSGANVLTF.

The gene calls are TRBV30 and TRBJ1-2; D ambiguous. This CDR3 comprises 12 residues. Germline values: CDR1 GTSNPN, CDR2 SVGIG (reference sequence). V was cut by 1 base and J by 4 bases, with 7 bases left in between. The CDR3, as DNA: TGTGCCTGGAGTGAGCCAGGCTATGGCTACACCTTC. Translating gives CAWSEPGYGYTF.

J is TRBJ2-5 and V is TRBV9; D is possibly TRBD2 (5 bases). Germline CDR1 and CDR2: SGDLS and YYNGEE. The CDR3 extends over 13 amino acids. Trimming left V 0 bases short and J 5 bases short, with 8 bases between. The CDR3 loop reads CASSVGTGETQYF. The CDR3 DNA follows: TGTGCCAGCAGCGTAGGGACGGGGGAGACCCAGTACTTC.

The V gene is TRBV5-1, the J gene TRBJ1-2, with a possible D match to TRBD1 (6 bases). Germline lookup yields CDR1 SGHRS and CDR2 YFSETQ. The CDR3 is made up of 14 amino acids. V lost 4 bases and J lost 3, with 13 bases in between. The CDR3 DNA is TGCGCCAGCAGCCCCGCGACAGGATACTATGGCTACACCTTC. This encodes CASSPATGYYGYTF. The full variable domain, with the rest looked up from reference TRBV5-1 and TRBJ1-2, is KAGVTQTPRYLIKTRGQQVTLSCSPISGHRSVSWYQQTPGQGLQFLFEYFSETQRNKGNFPGRFSGRQFSNSRSEMNVSTLELGDSALYLCASSPATGYYGYTFGSGTRLTVV.

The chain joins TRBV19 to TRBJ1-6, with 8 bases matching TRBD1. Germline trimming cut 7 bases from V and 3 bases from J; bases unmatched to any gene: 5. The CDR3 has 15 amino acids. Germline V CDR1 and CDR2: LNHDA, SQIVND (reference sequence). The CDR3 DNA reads TGTGCCAGTAATGTTGGACAGGGCTATAATTCACCCCTCCACTTT. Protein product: CASNVGQGYNSPLHF.

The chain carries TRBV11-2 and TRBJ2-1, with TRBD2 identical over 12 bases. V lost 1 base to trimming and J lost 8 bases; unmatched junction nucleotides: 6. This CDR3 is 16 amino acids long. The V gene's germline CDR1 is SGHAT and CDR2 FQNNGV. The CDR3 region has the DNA TGTGCCAGCAGCTTAGTCGGTCTAGCGGGGGGGCATGAGCAGTTCTTC. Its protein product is CASSLVGLAGGHEQFF.

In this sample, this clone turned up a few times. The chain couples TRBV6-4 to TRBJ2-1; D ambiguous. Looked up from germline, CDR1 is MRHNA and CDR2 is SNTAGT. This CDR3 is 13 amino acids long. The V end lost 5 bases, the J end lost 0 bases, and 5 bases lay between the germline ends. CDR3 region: CASSISSYNEQFF. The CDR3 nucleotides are TGTGCCAGCAGTATCAGCTCCTACAATGAGCAGTTCTTC.

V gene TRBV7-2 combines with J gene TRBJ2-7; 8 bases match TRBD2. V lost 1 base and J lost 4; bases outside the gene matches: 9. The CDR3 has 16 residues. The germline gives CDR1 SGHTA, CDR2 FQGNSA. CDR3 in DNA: TGTGCCAGCAGCTTAGATTCGGGACTAGGTGGGTACGAGCAGTACTTC. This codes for CASSLDSGLGGYEQYF.

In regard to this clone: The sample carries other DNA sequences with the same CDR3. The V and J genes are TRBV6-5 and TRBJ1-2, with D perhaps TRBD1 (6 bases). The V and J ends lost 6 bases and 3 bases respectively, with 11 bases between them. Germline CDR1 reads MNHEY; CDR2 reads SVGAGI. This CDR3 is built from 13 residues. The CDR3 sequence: CASRVGQYYGYTF. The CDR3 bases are TGTGCCAGCAGGGTCGGACAGTACTATGGCTACACCTTC.

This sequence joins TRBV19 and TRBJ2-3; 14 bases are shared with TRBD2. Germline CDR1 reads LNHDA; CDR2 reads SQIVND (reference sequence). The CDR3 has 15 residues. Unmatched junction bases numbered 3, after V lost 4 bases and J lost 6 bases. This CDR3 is CASSRLAGGKDTQYF. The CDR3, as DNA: TGTGCCAGTAGTAGACTAGCGGGGGGGAAGGATACGCAGTATTTT.

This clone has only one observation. The CDR3: CASRREGQGNTEAFF. The CDR3 nucleotides are TGTGCCAGCAGGAGAGAGGGACAGGGTAACACTGAAGCTTTCTTT. The chain is built from TRBV6-5 and TRBJ1-1; 9 bases match TRBD1. CDR3 length: 15 residues. Per the germline V gene, CDR1 is MNHEY and CDR2 is SVGAGI. V dropped 6 bases and J dropped 2; count of bases not matched to a gene: 7.

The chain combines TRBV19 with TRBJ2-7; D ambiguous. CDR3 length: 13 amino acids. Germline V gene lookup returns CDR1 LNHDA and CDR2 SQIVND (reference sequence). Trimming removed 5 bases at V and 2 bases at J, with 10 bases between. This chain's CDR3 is CASSFTVTYEQYF. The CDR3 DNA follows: TGTGCCAGTAGTTTTACAGTGACCTACGAGCAGTACTTC.

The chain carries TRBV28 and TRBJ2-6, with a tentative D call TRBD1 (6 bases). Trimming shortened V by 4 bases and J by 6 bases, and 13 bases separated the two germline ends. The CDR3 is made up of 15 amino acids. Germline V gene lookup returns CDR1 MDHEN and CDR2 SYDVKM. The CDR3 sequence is CASSSPGVEANVLTF. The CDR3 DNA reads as TGTGCCAGCAGTTCCCCAGGGGTGGAGGCCAACGTCCTGACTTTC. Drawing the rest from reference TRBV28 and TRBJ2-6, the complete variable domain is DVKVTQSSRYLVKRTGEKVFLECVQDMDHENMFWYRQDPGLGLRLIYFSYDVKMKEKGDIPEGYSVSREKKERFSLILESASTNQTSMYLCASSSPGVEANVLTFGAGSRLTVL.

This CDR3 is CASSRQGYDSPLHF. The CDR3 DNA is TGTGCCAGCAGTCGACAGGGATATGATTCACCCCTCCACTTT. This chain links TRBV5-4 with TRBJ1-6; 7 bases agree with TRBD1. Per the germline V gene, CDR1 is SGHNT and CDR2 is YYREEE (reference sequence). Trimming cost V 5 bases and J 8 bases; bases outside gene matches: 7. The CDR3 covers 14 residues.

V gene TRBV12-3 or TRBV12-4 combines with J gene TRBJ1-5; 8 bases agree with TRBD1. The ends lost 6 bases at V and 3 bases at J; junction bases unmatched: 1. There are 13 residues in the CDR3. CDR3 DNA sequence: TGTGCCAGCAGGGGACAGGACAATCAGCCCCAGCATTTT. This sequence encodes CASRGQDNQPQHF.

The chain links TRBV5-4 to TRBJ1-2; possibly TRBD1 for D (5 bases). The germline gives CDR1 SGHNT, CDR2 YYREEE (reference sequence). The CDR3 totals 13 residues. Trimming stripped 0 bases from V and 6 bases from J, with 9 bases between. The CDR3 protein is CASSLGRVDGYTF. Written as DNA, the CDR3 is TGTGCCAGCAGCTTGGGCAGGGTGGATGGCTACACCTTC. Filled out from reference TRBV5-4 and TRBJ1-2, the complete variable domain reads ETGVTQSPTHLIKTRGQQVTLRCSSQSGHNTVSWYQQALGQGPQFIFQYYREEENGRGNFPPRFSGLQFPNYSSELNVNALELDDSALYLCASSLGRVDGYTFGSGTRLTVV.

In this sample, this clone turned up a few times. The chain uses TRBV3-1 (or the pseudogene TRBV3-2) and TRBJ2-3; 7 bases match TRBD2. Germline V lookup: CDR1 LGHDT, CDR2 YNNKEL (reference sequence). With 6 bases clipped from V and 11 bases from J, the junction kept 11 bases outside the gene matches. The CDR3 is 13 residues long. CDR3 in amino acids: CASSGSGFTGQYF. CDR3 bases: TGTGCCAGCAGTGGTAGCGGGTTCACTGGGCAGTATTTT.

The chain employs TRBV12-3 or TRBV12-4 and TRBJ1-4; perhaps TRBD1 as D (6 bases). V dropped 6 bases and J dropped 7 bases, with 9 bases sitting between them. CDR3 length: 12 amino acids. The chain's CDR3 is CASSRTAEKLFF. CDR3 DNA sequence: TGTGCCAGCAGCCGGACAGCTGAAAAACTGTTTTTT.

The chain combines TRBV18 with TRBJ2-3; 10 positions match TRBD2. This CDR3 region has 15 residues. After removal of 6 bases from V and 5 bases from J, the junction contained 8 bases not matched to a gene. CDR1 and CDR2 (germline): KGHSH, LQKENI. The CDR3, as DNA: TGTGCCAGCTCCCTCACTAGCGGGGAAGGAGATACGCAGTATTTT. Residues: CASSLTSGEGDTQYF. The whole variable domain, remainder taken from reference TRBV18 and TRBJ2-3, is NAGVMQNPRHLVRRRGQEARLRCSPMKGHSHVYWYRQLPEEGLKFMVYLQKENIIDESGMPKERFSAEFPKEGPSILRIQQVVRGDSAAYFCASSLTSGEGDTQYFGPGTRLTVL.